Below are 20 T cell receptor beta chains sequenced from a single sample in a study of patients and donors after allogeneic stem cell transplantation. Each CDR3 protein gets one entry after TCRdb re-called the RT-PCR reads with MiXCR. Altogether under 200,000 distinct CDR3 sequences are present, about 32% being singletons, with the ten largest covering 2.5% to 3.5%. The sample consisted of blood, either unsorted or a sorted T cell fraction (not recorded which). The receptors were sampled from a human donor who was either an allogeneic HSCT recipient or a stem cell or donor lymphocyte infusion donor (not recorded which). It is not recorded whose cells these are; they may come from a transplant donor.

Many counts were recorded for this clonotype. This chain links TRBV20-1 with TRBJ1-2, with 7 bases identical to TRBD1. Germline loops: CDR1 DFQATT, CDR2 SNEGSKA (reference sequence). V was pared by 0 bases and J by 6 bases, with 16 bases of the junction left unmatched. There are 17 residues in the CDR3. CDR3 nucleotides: TGCAGTGCTAGAGAGTATACGCTCAGGGGGAGCGATGATGGCTACACCTTC. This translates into CSAREYTLRGSDDGYTF.

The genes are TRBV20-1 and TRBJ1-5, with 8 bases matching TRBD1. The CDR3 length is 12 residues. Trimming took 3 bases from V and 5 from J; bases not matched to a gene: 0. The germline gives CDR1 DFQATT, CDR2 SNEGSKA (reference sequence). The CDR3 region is CSARDRDQPQHF. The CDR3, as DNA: TGCAGTGCTAGGGACAGGGATCAGCCCCAGCATTTT.

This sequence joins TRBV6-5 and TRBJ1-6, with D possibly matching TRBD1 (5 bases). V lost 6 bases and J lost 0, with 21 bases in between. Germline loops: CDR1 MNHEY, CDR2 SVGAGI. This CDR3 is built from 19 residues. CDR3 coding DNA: TGTGCCAGCAGAACACAGGACGGCGGATTCTACTCCTATAATTCACCCCTCCACTTT. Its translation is CASRTQDGGFYSYNSPLHF.

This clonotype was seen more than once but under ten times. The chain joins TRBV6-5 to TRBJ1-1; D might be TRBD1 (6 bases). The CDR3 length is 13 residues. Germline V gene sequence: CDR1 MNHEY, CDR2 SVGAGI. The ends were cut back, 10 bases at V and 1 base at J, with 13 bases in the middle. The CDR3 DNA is TGTGCCACCGCCCAAGGGGGGAACACTGAAGCTTTCTTT. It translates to CATAQGGNTEAFF.

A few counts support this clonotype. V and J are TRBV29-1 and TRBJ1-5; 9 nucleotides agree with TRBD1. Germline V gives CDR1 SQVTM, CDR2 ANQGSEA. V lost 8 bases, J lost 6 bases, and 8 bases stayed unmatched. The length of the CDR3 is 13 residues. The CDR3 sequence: CSSGTGWPQPQHF. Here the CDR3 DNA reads TGCAGCTCTGGGACAGGGTGGCCTCAGCCCCAGCATTTT.

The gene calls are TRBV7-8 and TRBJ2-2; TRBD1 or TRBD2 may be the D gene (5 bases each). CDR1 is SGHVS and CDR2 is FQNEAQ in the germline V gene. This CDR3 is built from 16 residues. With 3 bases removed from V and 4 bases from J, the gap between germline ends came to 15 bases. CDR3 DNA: TGTGCCAGCAGCTTTGGGGACGGCGGACTCACCGGGGAGCTGTTTTTT. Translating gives CASSFGDGGLTGELFF.

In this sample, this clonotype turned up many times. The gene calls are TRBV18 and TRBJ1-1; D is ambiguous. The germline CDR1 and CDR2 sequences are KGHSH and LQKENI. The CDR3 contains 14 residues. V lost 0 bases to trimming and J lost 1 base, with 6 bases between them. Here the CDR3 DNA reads TGTGCCAGCTCACCACCGGTTGAGAACACTGAAGCTTTCTTT. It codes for CASSPPVENTEAFF.

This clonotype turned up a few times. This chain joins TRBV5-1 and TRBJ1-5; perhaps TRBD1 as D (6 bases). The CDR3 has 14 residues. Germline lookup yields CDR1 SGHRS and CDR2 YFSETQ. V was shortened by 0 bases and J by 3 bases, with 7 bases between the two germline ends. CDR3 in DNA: TGCGCCAGCAGCTTGGGACAGGCCAATCAGCCCCAGCATTTT. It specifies CASSLGQANQPQHF.

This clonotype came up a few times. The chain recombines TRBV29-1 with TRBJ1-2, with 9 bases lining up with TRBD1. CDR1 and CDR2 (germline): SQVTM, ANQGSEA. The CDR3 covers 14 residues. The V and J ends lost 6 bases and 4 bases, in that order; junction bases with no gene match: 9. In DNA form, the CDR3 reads TGCAGCGTCTCCGACAGGGGGGGAGGCTATGGCTACACCTTC. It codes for CSVSDRGGGYGYTF.

CDR3 nucleotide sequence: TGCAGTGCTAGAGATTACAGGGGCGACTATGGCTACACCTTC. Its protein is CSARDYRGDYGYTF. The chain recombines TRBV20-1 with TRBJ1-2; 7 bases match TRBD1. The V segment lost 0 bases and the J segment 3 bases; nucleotides outside the gene matches: 4. Germline V gene data show CDR1 as DFQATT and CDR2 as SNEGSKA (reference sequence). CDR3 length equals 14 residues.

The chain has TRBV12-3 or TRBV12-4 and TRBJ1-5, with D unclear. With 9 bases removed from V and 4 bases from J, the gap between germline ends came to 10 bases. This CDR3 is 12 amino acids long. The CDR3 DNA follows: TGTGCCAGAAGGGTAAGGAATCAGCCCCAGCATTTT. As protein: CARRVRNQPQHF.

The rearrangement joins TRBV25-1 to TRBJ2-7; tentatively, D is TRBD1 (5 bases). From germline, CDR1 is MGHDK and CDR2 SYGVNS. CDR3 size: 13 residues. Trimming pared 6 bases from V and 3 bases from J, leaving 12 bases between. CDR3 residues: CASSSQGNYEQYF. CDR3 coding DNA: TGTGCCAGCAGCTCCCAGGGAAACTACGAGCAGTACTTC.

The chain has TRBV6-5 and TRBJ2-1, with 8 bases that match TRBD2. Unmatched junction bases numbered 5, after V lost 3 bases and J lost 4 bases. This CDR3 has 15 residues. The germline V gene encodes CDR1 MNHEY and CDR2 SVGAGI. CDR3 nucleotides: TGTGCCAGCAGTTATCAGGCTAGCGGGTACAATGAGCAGTTCTTC. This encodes CASSYQASGYNEQFF.

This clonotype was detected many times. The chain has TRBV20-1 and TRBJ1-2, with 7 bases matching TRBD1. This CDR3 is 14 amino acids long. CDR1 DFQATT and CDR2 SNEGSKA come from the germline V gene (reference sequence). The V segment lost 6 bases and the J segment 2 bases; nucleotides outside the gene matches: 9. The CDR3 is CSAPEKGANYGYTF. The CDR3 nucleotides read TGCAGTGCCCCGGAAAAGGGGGCGAACTATGGCTACACCTTC.

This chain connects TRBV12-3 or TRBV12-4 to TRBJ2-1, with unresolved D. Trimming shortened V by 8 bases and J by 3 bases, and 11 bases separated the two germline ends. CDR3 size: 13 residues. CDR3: CASGDSDYNEQFF. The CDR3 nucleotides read TGTGCCAGCGGGGATTCAGACTACAATGAGCAGTTCTTC.

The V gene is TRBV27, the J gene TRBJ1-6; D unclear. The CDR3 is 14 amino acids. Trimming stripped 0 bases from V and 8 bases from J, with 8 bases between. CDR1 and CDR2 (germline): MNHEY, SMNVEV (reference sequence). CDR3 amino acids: CASSLSSTHSPLHF. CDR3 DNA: TGTGCCAGCAGTTTATCGAGTACCCATTCACCCCTCCACTTT.

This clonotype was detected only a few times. The CDR3 DNA is TGTGCCAGCAGCCGAGGTTTTGCCTACGAGCAGTACTTC. Its translation: CASSRGFAYEQYF. The chain couples TRBV3-1 to TRBJ2-7; D is ambiguous. The CDR3 runs 13 residues. The V gene's germline CDR1 is LGHDT and CDR2 YNNKEL (reference sequence). Trimming took off 4 bases at V and 2 bases at J, with 9 bases between the two ends.

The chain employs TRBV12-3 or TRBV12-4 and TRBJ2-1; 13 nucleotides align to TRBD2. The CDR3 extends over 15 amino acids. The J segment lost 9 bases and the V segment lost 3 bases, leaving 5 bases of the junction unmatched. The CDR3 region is CASSFWGLAGFEQFF. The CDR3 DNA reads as TGTGCCAGCAGTTTCTGGGGACTAGCGGGATTTGAGCAGTTCTTC.

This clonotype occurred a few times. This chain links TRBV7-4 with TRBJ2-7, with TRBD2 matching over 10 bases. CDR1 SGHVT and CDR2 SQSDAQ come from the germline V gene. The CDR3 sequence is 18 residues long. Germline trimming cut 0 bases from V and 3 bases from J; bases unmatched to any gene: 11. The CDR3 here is CASSLAWVAGGCFYEQYF. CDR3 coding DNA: TGTGCCAGCAGCTTAGCGTGGGTAGCGGGAGGCTGTTTCTACGAGCAGTACTTC.

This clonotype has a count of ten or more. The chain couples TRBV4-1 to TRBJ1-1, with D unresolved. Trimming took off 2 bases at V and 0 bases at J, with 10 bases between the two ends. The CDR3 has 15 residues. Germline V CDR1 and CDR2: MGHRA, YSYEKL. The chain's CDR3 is CASSQQLRMNTEAFF. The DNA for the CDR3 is TGCGCCAGCAGCCAACAGTTAAGGATGAACACTGAAGCTTTCTTT.